This T cell receptor (beta chain) derives from a study of shared clonotypes between healthy human individuals. About the research overall: A couple of female and a few male donors aged 18 to 49 were enrolled. Used for every donor were three CD4 naive, three CD4 memory, two CD8 naive and one CD8 memory plate.

The table lists this clone with a count of one. Naive CD8 populations comprised CD45RO-negative cells positively selected for CCR7, excluding terminally differentiated effector memory CD45RA+ cells. Germline V CDR1 and CDR2: SGDLS, YYNGEE. The CDR3 spans 16 residues. With 3 bases clipped from V and 6 bases from J, the junction kept 8 bases outside the gene matches. Assay used: immunoSEQ multiplex PCR; TCRdb lists only in-frame clones, some missing. The table records fewer than 800,000 clones, 92% of them present only once. The sequencing input was naive CD8+ T cells sorted from blood. This TCR was sampled from a man in his thirties or forties in good health. The rearrangement joins TRBV9 to TRBJ2-1; 11 bases agree with TRBD2. CDR3 coding DNA: TGTGCCAGCAGCGCCCAACTAGCGGGAGTCATCAATGAGCAGTTCTTC. This sequence encodes CASSAQLAGVINEQFF.